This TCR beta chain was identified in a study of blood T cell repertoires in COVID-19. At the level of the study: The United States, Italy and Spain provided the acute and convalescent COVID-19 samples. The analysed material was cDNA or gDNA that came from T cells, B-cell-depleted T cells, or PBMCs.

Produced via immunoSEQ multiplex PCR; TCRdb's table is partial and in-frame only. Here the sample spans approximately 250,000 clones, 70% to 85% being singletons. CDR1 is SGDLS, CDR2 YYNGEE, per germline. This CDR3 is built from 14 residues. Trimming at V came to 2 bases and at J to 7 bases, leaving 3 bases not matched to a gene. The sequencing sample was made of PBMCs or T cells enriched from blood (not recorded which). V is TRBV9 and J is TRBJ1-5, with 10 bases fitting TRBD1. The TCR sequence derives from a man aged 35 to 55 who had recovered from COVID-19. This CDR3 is CASSVGTGVQPQHF. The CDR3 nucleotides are TGTGCCAGCAGCGTCGGGACAGGGGTACAGCCCCAGCATTTT.